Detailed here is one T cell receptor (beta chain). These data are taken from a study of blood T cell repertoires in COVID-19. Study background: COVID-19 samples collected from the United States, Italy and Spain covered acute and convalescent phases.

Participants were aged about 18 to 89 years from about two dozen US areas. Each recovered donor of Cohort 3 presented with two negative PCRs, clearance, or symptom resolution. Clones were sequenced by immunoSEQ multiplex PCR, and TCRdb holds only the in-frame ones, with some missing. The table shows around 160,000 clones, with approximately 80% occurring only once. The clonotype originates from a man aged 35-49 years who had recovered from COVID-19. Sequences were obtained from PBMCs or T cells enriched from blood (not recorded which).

CDR3 in amino acids: CASSSDRGGGGYTF. Here the CDR3 DNA reads TGTGCCAGCAGCTCCGACAGGGGAGGTGGCGGCTACACCTTC. The rearrangement uses TRBV5-6 and TRBJ1-2, with TRBD1 matching over 8 bases. The CDR3 has 14 residues. Germline CDR1 reads SGHDT; CDR2 reads YYEEEE. The J segment lost 8 bases and the V segment lost 3 bases, leaving 9 bases of the junction unmatched.